Listed below are T cell receptor beta chains from one sample, sequenced in a study of blood T cell repertoires in COVID-19. Clones were sequenced by immunoSEQ multiplex PCR, and TCRdb holds only the in-frame ones, with some missing. The sample holds fewer than 200,000 clones; over 75% are singletons and the top ten take roughly 1.3%. The sequenced sample consisted of peripheral blood. These receptors were obtained from a man in his sixties who had recovered from COVID-19. Both conserved end residues are part of each CDR3. D genes are given only for firm matches. Clone size is not always given. Where it is, it says once, few, many or a class for expanded clones.

>TRBV6-5|.|.|TRBJ2-2
TGTGCCAGCACCGACAGCTTCACCGGGGAGCTGTTTTTT
CASTDSFTGELFF
>TRBV2|.|.|TRBJ1-1
TGTGCCAGCAGTGATGAAGGCGGCGGTACTTTCTTT
CASSDEGGGTFF
>TRBV5-6|.|TRBD1|TRBJ1-1
TGTGCCAGCAGCGAAATAACCGGGACAGCGAACACTGAAGCTTTCTTT
CASSEITGTANTEAFF
>TRBV5-6|.|TRBD1|TRBJ1-4
TGTGCCAGCAGCTTATCACAGGGGGAGGAAAAACTGTTTTTT
CASSLSQGEEKLFF
>TRBV29-1|.|TRBD1|TRBJ1-2
TGCAGCGTTGTTCAGGGGGCGTATGGCTACACCTTC
CSVVQGAYGYTF
>TRBV7-9|.|TRBD2|TRBJ2-1
TGTGCCAGCAGCTTCATAGCGGGGGCGCACAATGAGCAGTTCTTC
CASSFIAGAHNEQFF
>TRBV5-1|.|.|TRBJ2-1
TGCGCCAGCCATGACGGAGACAATGAGCAGTTCTTC
CASHDGDNEQFF
>TRBV3-1/TRBV3-2|.|.|TRBJ2-3
TGTGCCAGCAGTACCGCTAGCGCACTAGATACGCAGTATTTT
CASSTASALDTQYF
>TRBV19|.|.|TRBJ1-2
TGTGCCAGTAGTATAAACGACGACTGGGGCTACACCTTC
CASSINDDWGYTF
>TRBV2|.|.|TRBJ1-1
TGTGCCAGCAGTGTGAGCCTGAACACTGAAGCTTTCTTT
CASSVSLNTEAFF
>TRBV4-2|.|TRBD2|TRBJ2-2
TGTGCCAGCAGCCAACCGGCGGGGGTGTCGAACACCGGGGAGCTGTTTTTT
CASSQPAGVSNTGELFF
>TRBV5-1|.|TRBD1|TRBJ1-4
TGCGCCAGCAGCTTGGACAGGGGTTTCGAAAAACTGTTTTTT
CASSLDRGFEKLFF
>TRBV7-2|.|TRBD2|TRBJ2-3
TGTGCCAGCAGCTTAGACGGGGGGAGGACAGATACGCAGTATTTT
CASSLDGGRTDTQYF
>TRBV5-6|once|.|TRBJ2-5
TGTGCCAGCAGCTTGAGATTCCGCTACGTGATCGGAGAGACCCAGTACTTC
CASSLRFRYVIGETQYF
>TRBV19|.|.|TRBJ1-5
TGTGCCAGTAGTATTATAGGCCAGGGCGACAATCAGCCCCAGCATTTT
CASSIIGQGDNQPQHF
>TRBV13|once|TRBD1|TRBJ1-2
TGTGCCAGCAGCAACGACAGGGATCGACGGGGCTATGGCTACACCTTC
CASSNDRDRRGYGYTF
>TRBV9|.|.|TRBJ2-4
TGTGCCAGCAGCGCAGGGCCGAATAGAAACATTCAGTACTTC
CASSAGPNRNIQYF
>TRBV10-3|.|TRBD1|TRBJ1-2
TGTGCCATCATGGGACAGGGAGACTATGGCTACACCTTC
CAIMGQGDYGYTF
>TRBV5-5|.|.|TRBJ1-2
TGTGCCAGCACCCCATCGGATGGGGACACCAATTTCTTC
CASTPSDGDTNFF
>TRBV24-1|.|TRBD1|TRBJ2-7
TGTGCCACTCTCGACAGGGGCCACGAGCAGTACTTC
CATLDRGHEQYF
>TRBV7-2|.|TRBD1|TRBJ1-2
TGTGCCAGCAGCCTCCGGACAGGGCCCTCCTATGGCTACACCTTC
CASSLRTGPSYGYTF
>TRBV2|.|TRBD2|TRBJ2-3
TGTGCCAGCAGGGAGGTGCGCGGGGGGTTCGGGGATACGCAGTATTTT
CASREVRGGFGDTQYF
>TRBV6-6|.|TRBD1|TRBJ1-5
TGTGCCAGCAGCCCCGGGACAGGGACTCAGCCCCAGCATTTT
CASSPGTGTQPQHF
>TRBV23-1|.|.|TRBJ2-5
TGCGCCAGCAAAGGAGGGCAGAAACCAGGAGAGACCCAGTACTTC
CASKGGQKPGETQYF
>TRBV25-1|.|TRBD1|TRBJ2-7
TGTGCCAGCAGTGAATCCGACAGGGGGTACGAGCAGTACTTC
CASSESDRGYEQYF
>TRBV6-5|.|TRBD1|TRBJ2-7
TGTGCCAGCAGGGGACAGGGGCCATACGAGCAGTACTTC
CASRGQGPYEQYF
>TRBV30|.|.|TRBJ1-2
TGTGCCTGGATCGGAACCCCAGGGTATGGCTACACCTTC
CAWIGTPGYGYTF
>TRBV7-2|.|.|TRBJ2-7
TGTGCCAGCAGCTCCGGGTTGAGCTTCAGCGAGCAGTACTTC
CASSSGLSFSEQYF
>TRBV5-1|.|TRBD2|TRBJ2-2
TGCGCCAGCAGCGGAAGTAGCGGGGGGTCCCCCGCCATCGGGACCGGGGAGCTGTTTTTT
CASSGSSGGSPAIGTGELFF
>TRBV2|.|.|TRBJ1-2
TGTGCCAGCAGAAGACTCTCGGCGGGACCCTATGGCTACACCTTC
CASRRLSAGPYGYTF
>TRBV6-2/TRBV6-3|.|TRBD1|TRBJ2-3
TGTGCCAGCAGTTGGGGGCAGGGGGTCACAGATACGCAGTATTTT
CASSWGQGVTDTQYF
>TRBV4-3|.|.|TRBJ1-1
TGCGCCAGCAGCACCGGACTTTCGAACACTGAAGCTTTCTTT
CASSTGLSNTEAFF
>TRBV2|.|.|TRBJ1-1
TGTGCCAGCAGCCAGACAGACACTGAAGCTTTCTTT
CASSQTDTEAFF
>TRBV20-1|.|.|TRBJ2-7
TGCAGTGCTAGACGCTCCTACGAGCAGTACTTC
CSARRSYEQYF
>TRBV6-5|.|TRBD2|TRBJ2-1
TGTGCCAGCAGAACTAGCGGGGGGGCCCCTGAGCAGTTCTTC
CASRTSGGAPEQFF
>TRBV4-3|.|TRBD2|TRBJ2-1
TGCGCCAGCAGCCAAGGTTACGCCCGGGCCCGACTAGCGGGGGGGAAAGCAAATGAGCAGTTCTTC
CASSQGYARARLAGGKANEQFF
>TRBV6-5|.|.|TRBJ2-4
TGTGCCAGCAGTTACAGGCTCGGGTCCAAAAACATTCAGTACTTC
CASSYRLGSKNIQYF
>TRBV18|.|TRBD1|TRBJ2-7
TGTGCCAGCTCACCGCGACAGGGGGCCGGCACTTACGAGCAGTACTTC
CASSPRQGAGTYEQYF
>TRBV7-2|.|TRBD2|TRBJ2-2
TGTGCCAGCAGCTTAGCGGGGGGGTACACCGGGGAGCTGTTTTTT
CASSLAGGYTGELFF
>TRBV23-1|.|.|TRBJ1-2
TGCGCCAGCAGCCTGGGGGCCTTTGGCTACACCTTC
CASSLGAFGYTF
>TRBV11-2|.|.|TRBJ1-1
TGTGCCAGCAGCTTTGGACTTCTGAACACTGAAGCTTTCTTT
CASSFGLLNTEAFF
>TRBV4-2|.|.|TRBJ2-7
TGTGCCAGCAGCCAAGAGCGGTACGGTTCTAACGAGCAGTACTTC
CASSQERYGSNEQYF
>TRBV18|.|TRBD1|TRBJ1-2
TGTGCCAGCTCACCGCCAGGACAGGGTGCTCTCCATGGCTACACCTTC
CASSPPGQGALHGYTF
>TRBV2|.|.|TRBJ2-7
TGTGCCAGCAGTGTTCGAGGGTCCGAGCAGTACTTC
CASSVRGSEQYF
>TRBV3-1/TRBV3-2|.|TRBD1|TRBJ1-5
TGTGCCAGCAGCCCCTCAGGGGGAGACCAGCCCCAGCATTTT
CASSPSGGDQPQHF
>TRBV9|.|TRBD1|TRBJ1-6
TGTGCCAGCAGCGGAAAGGGACAGACAAATTCACCCCTCCACTTT
CASSGKGQTNSPLHF
>TRBV5-1|.|.|TRBJ1-5
TGCGCCAGCAGCGCCGAGGGTAGTGGTCAGCCCCAGCATTTT
CASSAEGSGQPQHF
>TRBV5-6|.|TRBD1|TRBJ2-2
TGTGCCAGCAGCCTGGGACAGGGATCCGCAGTAGCCGGGGAGCTGTTTTTT
CASSLGQGSAVAGELFF
>TRBV5-1|.|.|TRBJ1-2
TGCGCCAGCAGCTTGGAAGGGGTGGGCTACACCTTC
CASSLEGVGYTF
>TRBV4-3|.|.|TRBJ1-6
TGCGCCAGCAGCCAAGAAAGGGGGAATTCACCCCTCCACTTT
CASSQERGNSPLHF
>TRBV14|once|.|TRBJ2-7
TGTGCCAGCAGCGGACCGGGGTTCTACGAGCAGTACTTC
CASSGPGFYEQYF
>TRBV19|once|TRBD2|TRBJ2-5
TGTGCCAGTAGTATAGGTTGGACTAGCGGGGTGGAGACCCAGTACTTC
CASSIGWTSGVETQYF
>TRBV4-1|.|TRBD1|TRBJ2-7
TGCGCCAGCAGCCACCCCGACCTCCGGGACAGGGTAGTAGAGCAGTACTTC
CASSHPDLRDRVVEQYF
>TRBV11-3|.|TRBD1|TRBJ2-3
TGTGCCAGCAGCTTTGTAGCCGGGACAGGGGGCACAGATACGCAGTATTTT
CASSFVAGTGGTDTQYF
>TRBV5-4|.|TRBD2|TRBJ2-1
TGTGCCAGCAGCTTACCGGGACTAGCGGAATACTCCTACAATGAGCAGTTCTTC
CASSLPGLAEYSYNEQFF
>TRBV4-2|.|TRBD2|TRBJ2-1
TGTGCCAGCAGCCAGGCAAGCGGGGGGGCCCCGGATGAGCAGTTCTTC
CASSQASGGAPDEQFF
>TRBV6-6|once|.|TRBJ2-7
TGTGCCAGCAGGAACATACTAGCCTACGAGCAGTACTTC
CASRNILAYEQYF
>TRBV4-2|.|TRBD1|TRBJ2-1
TGTGCCAGCAGCCGTCGATACGACAGGGGGTCCTACAATGAGCAGTTCTTC
CASSRRYDRGSYNEQFF
>TRBV5-4|.|TRBD1|TRBJ2-1
TGTGCCAGCAGCACTCGGGACAGGGGGGATGCTGAGCAGTTCTTC
CASSTRDRGDAEQFF